Each of the 20 T cell receptor beta chains below was sequenced from the same sample in a study of shared clonotypes between healthy human individuals. Generated by immunoSEQ multiplex PCR, the TCRdb table keeps only in-frame clones and is missing some. The sample has over a million clones; 98% are singletons. Material: naive CD4+ T cells sorted from blood. Described subset: CD45RA+ positively selected. These receptor sequences come from a man aged 25 to 45 in good health.

The chain is built from TRBV28 and TRBJ2-3; TRBD2 agrees at 8 bases. V trimming: 4 bases; J trimming: 3 bases; junction bases outside the gene matches: 12. In germline, CDR1 is MDHEN, CDR2 SYDVKM. The CDR3 consists of 17 residues. In DNA, the CDR3 is TGTGCCAGCAGTTCCTTTGGTAGCGGGAAAATGACAGATACGCAGTATTTT. The encoded protein is CASSSFGSGKMTDTQYF.

V and J are TRBV6-5 and TRBJ2-5; D is ambiguous. This CDR3 has 11 amino acids. Trimming cost V 8 bases and J 7 bases, with 11 bases left between them. CDR1 is MNHEY, CDR2 SVGAGI, per germline. For the CDR3, the DNA is TGTGCCAGCCTAGAACTGGGGACCCAGTACTTC. Its protein product is CASLELGTQYF.

The chain employs TRBV28 and TRBJ1-5; 7 nucleotides align to TRBD1. V trimming: 5 bases; J trimming: 7 bases; junction bases outside the gene matches: 8. The CDR3 loop spans 14 amino acids. Germline assignment: CDR1 MDHEN and CDR2 SYDVKM. The CDR3 DNA is TGTGCCAGCAGTACAGGGGATTTCGGCCAGCCCCAGCATTTT. It codes for CASSTGDFGQPQHF.

Note on this clone: At the DNA level, this CDR3 is encoded by other sequences in the same sample as well. The chain recombines TRBV7-9 with TRBJ2-7; D is ambiguous. V was trimmed by 6 bases and J by 0 bases, leaving 6 bases between them. The CDR3 length is 12 residues. The V gene's germline CDR1 is SEHNR and CDR2 FQNEAQ (reference sequence). CDR3 sequence reads: CASSFSSYEQYF. The DNA of the CDR3 is TGTGCCAGCAGTTTTAGCTCCTACGAGCAGTACTTC.

About this clone: This same CDR3 is encoded by further DNA sequences in the sample. The V gene is TRBV7-8, the J gene TRBJ2-7, with a possible D match to TRBD2 (5 bases). CDR3 length: 14 amino acids. Trimming shortened V by 2 bases and J by 0 bases, and 8 bases separated the two germline ends. Per germline, CDR1 SGHVS and CDR2 FQNEAQ. The CDR3 nucleotides are TGTGCCAGCAGCTTACCGGGAAGCTCCTACGAGCAGTACTTC. This encodes CASSLPGSSYEQYF.

CDR3 in DNA: TGTGCCAGCAGCGTAGACCCTAGCGGGAGGACGGAGCTGTTTTTT. Protein sequence: CASSVDPSGRTELFF. This chain links TRBV9 with TRBJ2-2; TRBD2 aligns across 11 bases. Per germline, CDR1 SGDLS and CDR2 YYNGEE. The CDR3 covers 15 residues. V was clipped by 0 bases and J by 10 bases; unmatched bases: 5.

V usage is TRBV7-8 and J usage is TRBJ1-1; TRBD1 is a possible D gene (5 bases). The V and J ends lost 5 bases and 0 bases respectively, with 19 bases between them. The CDR3 consists of 17 residues. The V gene's germline CDR1 is SGHVS and CDR2 FQNEAQ. This chain's CDR3 is CASSVDIGVGLNTEAFF. The CDR3 region has the DNA TGTGCCAGCAGCGTGGACATCGGGGTCGGTCTGAACACTGAAGCTTTCTTT.

The chain is built from TRBV19 and TRBJ2-2, with D maybe TRBD2 (6 bases). V was cut by 5 bases and J by 6 bases, with 13 bases left in between. Germline CDR1 LNHDA, CDR2 SQIVND (reference sequence). The CDR3 is 14 residues long. As DNA, the CDR3 is TGTGCCAGTAGTTTTACGCGGGGCTCCGGGGAGCTGTTTTTT. It translates to CASSFTRGSGELFF.

This clone appeared once. J is TRBJ2-7 and V is TRBV28, with D tentatively TRBD2 (6 bases). Germline assignment: CDR1 MDHEN and CDR2 SYDVKM. Trimming shortened V by 7 bases and J by 5 bases, and 15 bases separated the two germline ends. CDR3 length: 13 residues. CDR3 nucleotides: TGTGCCAGCACCGGGACTCCTCGCAACGAGCAGTACTTC. Translated, it gives CASTGTPRNEQYF.

The genes are TRBV19 and TRBJ1-5; unclear D gene. The CDR3 is 15 residues long. V was cut by 0 bases and J by 4 bases, with 10 bases left in between. Germline V gene sequence: CDR1 LNHDA, CDR2 SQIVND (reference sequence). CDR3 coding DNA: TGTGCCAGTAGTATAGATCACCCGGGGAATCAGCCCCAGCATTTT. This translates into CASSIDHPGNQPQHF.

This sequence joins TRBV20-1 and TRBJ2-3; the D is unclear. V dropped 1 base and J dropped 10 bases, with 9 bases sitting between them. The CDR3 runs to 11 residues. Germline V gene lookup returns CDR1 DFQATT and CDR2 SNEGSKA (reference sequence). CDR3 sequence reads: CSARGLGAQYF. CDR3 nucleotides: TGCAGTGCTAGAGGACTTGGGGCGCAGTATTTT.

This sequence joins TRBV20-1 and TRBJ1-5; TRBD1 is a possible D gene (6 bases). CDR1 is DFQATT and CDR2 is SNEGSKA in the germline V gene (reference sequence). Trimming took 2 bases from V and 14 from J, leaving 13 bases between them. CDR3 size: 11 residues. CDR3 sequence reads: CSARRGGDEHF. CDR3 nucleotides: TGCAGTGCTAGAAGAGGGGGGGACGAGCATTTT.

The genes are TRBV30 and TRBJ2-1; 12 bases align to TRBD2. CDR1 GTSNPN and CDR2 SVGIG come from the germline V gene (reference sequence). V gave up 1 base and J gave up 12 bases; unmatched junction bases: 4. This CDR3 is built from 13 residues. The CDR3 coding sequence is TGTGCCTGGAGTGCCCTAGCGGGAGGGCTGCAGTTCTTC. Translated: CAWSALAGGLQFF. Full variable domain (outside the CDR3, taken from reference TRBV30 and TRBJ2-1): SQTIHQWPATLVQPVGSPLSLECTVEGTSNPNLYWYRQAAGRGLQLLFYSVGIGQISSEVPQNLSASRPQDRQFILSSKKLLLSDSGFYLCAWSALAGGLQFFGPGTRLTVL.

The V and J genes are TRBV28 and TRBJ1-5; the match to TRBD1 covers 10 bases. From germline, CDR1 is MDHEN and CDR2 SYDVKM. CDR3 length: 20 residues. V gave up 6 bases and J gave up 0 bases; unmatched junction bases: 17. The CDR3, as DNA: TGTGCCAGCAGCCAGTACCCCGGGACAGGGGACAAGTATAGCAATCAGCCCCAGCATTTT. This translates into CASSQYPGTGDKYSNQPQHF. Combining the CDR3 with reference TRBV28 and TRBJ1-5 gives the whole variable domain DVKVTQSSRYLVKRTGEKVFLECVQDMDHENMFWYRQDPGLGLRLIYFSYDVKMKEKGDIPEGYSVSREKKERFSLILESASTNQTSMYLCASSQYPGTGDKYSNQPQHFGDGTRLSIL.

The J gene is TRBJ1-2, the V gene TRBV6-6; D possibly corresponds to TRBD1 (6 bases). Trimming cost V 6 bases and J 5 bases, with 13 bases left between them. Germline loops: CDR1 MNHNY, CDR2 SVGAGI (reference sequence). This CDR3 spans 13 amino acids. CDR3 in amino acids: CASSHDRSYGYTF. The CDR3 region has the DNA TGTGCCAGCAGCCATGACAGGTCATATGGCTACACCTTC.

J is TRBJ2-5 and V is TRBV5-1; the match to TRBD2 covers 7 bases. The germline V gene has CDR1 SGHRS and CDR2 YFSETQ. The length of the CDR3 is 15 residues. J was trimmed by 3 bases and V by 3 bases; bases with no gene match: 8. CDR3: CASSSGTITKETQYF. CDR3 bases: TGCGCCAGCAGCTCTGGGACTATCACCAAAGAGACCCAGTACTTC.

V gene TRBV10-1 combines with J gene TRBJ2-7; TRBD2 agrees at 13 bases. The V and J ends lost 1 base and 3 bases, in that order; junction bases with no gene match: 6. The germline CDR1 and CDR2 sequences are WNHNN and SYGVQD (reference sequence). The CDR3 is made up of 17 amino acids. The CDR3 sequence is CASSEWTSGSLLYEQYF. CDR3 nucleotides: TGCGCCAGCAGTGAGTGGACTAGCGGGAGCCTCCTCTACGAGCAGTACTTC.

The chain recombines TRBV6-1 with TRBJ1-2; TRBD1 is a possible D gene (5 bases). CDR3 length: 13 amino acids. The germline V gene has CDR1 MNHNS and CDR2 SASEGT. Between the trimmed V and J ends, which lost 8 bases and 4 bases, there was a span of 14 bases. The CDR3 is CASVRDLVYGYTF. The CDR3 nucleotides read TGTGCCAGCGTTAGGGACCTAGTCTATGGCTACACCTTC.

J is TRBJ2-3 and V is TRBV18; D possibly corresponds to TRBD1 (6 bases). The germline V and J ends were trimmed by 3 bases and 1 base, with 17 bases remaining between them. Per germline, CDR1 KGHSH and CDR2 LQKENI. The CDR3 consists of 17 residues. CDR3 sequence (DNA): TGTGCCAGCTCACCGGCGGCAGGGGATAGGGGCACAGATACGCAGTATTTT. Translated: CASSPAAGDRGTDTQYF. Full variable domain (rest looked up from reference TRBV18 and TRBJ2-3): NAGVMQNPRHLVRRRGQEARLRCSPMKGHSHVYWYRQLPEEGLKFMVYLQKENIIDESGMPKERFSAEFPKEGPSILRIQQVVRGDSAAYFCASSPAAGDRGTDTQYFGPGTRLTVL.

This chain uses TRBV5-4 with TRBJ1-2, with D tentatively TRBD1 (5 bases). The CDR3 totals 14 residues. Trimming removed 2 bases from V and 2 bases from J, with 10 bases in between. Germline values: CDR1 SGHNT, CDR2 YYREEE (reference sequence). The CDR3 nucleotides read TGTGCCAGCAGCTTATCCACAGGAAACTATGGCTACACCTTC. Translation: CASSLSTGNYGYTF.